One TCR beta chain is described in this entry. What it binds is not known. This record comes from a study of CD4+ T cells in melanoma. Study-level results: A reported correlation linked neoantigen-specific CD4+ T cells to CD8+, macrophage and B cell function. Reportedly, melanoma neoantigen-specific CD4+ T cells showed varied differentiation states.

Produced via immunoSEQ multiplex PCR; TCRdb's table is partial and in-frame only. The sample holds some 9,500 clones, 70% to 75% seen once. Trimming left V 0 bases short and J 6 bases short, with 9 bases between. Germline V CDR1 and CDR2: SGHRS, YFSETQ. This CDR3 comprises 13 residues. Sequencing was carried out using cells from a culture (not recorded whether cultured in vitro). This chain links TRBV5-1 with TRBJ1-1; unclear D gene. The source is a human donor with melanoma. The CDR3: CASSLAQRSEAFF. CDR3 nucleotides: TGCGCCAGCAGCTTGGCACAGCGGTCTGAAGCTTTCTTT.